This T cell receptor beta chain was found in a study of T cells in Graves' hyperthyroidism and ophthalmopathy. A remark on this clonotype: What it binds is unknown.

It was RNA transcripts that yielded the amplified TCR beta CDR3 regions. Researchers ran a first-round RT-PCR on the TCR CDR3 using the HTBI primer set. TCRdb independently ran MiXCR on the multiplex PCR reads; one entry per CDR3 protein. This sample yields 400,000 to 550,000 distinct CDR3 sequences, of which 13% to 15% are seen a single time; less than 20% belongs to the top ten. Regarding the study as a whole: Expanded thyroid clonotypes (above 0.001) were mostly also found in blood.

The CDR3 has 16 amino acids. The ends were cut back, 8 bases at V and 0 bases at J, with 14 bases in the middle. Germline V CDR1 and CDR2: MNHNS, SASEGT. Thyroid ultrasound, orbital computed tomography, clinical symptoms, and serum thyroxine and TRAb underpinned diagnoses. This sequence joins TRBV6-1 and TRBJ1-6; no firm D call. The sample comprised blood. This clonotype was sampled from a woman aged 18 to 35 with Graves' hyperthyroidism. CDR3 DNA: TGTGCCAGCGGCCCCCGGGCGAGCTCCTATAATTCACCCCTCCACTTT. Its translation is CASGPRASSYNSPLHF.